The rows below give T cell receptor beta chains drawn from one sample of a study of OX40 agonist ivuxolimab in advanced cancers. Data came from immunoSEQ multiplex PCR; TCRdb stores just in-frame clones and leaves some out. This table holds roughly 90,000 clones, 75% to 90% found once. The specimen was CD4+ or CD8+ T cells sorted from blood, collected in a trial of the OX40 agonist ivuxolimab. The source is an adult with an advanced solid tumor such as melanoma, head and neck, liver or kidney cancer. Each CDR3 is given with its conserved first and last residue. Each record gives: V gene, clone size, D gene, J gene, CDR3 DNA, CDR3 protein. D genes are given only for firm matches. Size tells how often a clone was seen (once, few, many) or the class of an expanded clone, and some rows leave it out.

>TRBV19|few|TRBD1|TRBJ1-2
TGTGCCAGTGGACCCGGACAGGCGGGCTACACCTTC
CASGPGQAGYTF
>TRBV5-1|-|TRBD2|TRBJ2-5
TGCGCCAGCAGCTTGGGAGGACTAGCGGGATTGGAGCAAGAGACCCAGTACTTC
CASSLGGLAGLEQETQYF
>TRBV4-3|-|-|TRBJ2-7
TGCGCCAGCAGCCAAGCAGGGACGAACTCCTACGAGCAGTACTTC
CASSQAGTNSYEQYF
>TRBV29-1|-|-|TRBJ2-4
TGCAGCGTTGAAGGGCAGCGGCTAAACATTCAGTACTTC
CSVEGQRLNIQYF
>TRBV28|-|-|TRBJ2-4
TGTGCCAGCAGTCCCGGAGGGTCCAAAAACATTCAGTACTTC
CASSPGGSKNIQYF
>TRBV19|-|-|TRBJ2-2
TGTGCCAGTAGTATACAAGGGACCGGGGAGCTGTTTTTT
CASSIQGTGELFF
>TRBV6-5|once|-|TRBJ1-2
TGTGCCAGCAGTTACTCCCCCACCGGGACAACCGGCTACACCTTC
CASSYSPTGTTGYTF
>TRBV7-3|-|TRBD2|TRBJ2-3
TGTGCCAGCAGTACCGCGGGAGGGGCGAGCACAGATACGCAGTATTTT
CASSTAGGASTDTQYF
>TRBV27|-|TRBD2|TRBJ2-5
TGTGCCAGCAGTTTTTCAGCGGGGGGGCGGGAGACCCAGTACTTC
CASSFSAGGRETQYF
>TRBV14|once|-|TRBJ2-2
TGTGCCAGCAGTGTTCTAGACCTAACGGAGACCGGGGAGCTGTTTTTT
CASSVLDLTETGELFF
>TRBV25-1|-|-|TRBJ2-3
TGTGCCAGCAGTCGGGTAGGCACAGATACGCAGTATTTT
CASSRVGTDTQYF
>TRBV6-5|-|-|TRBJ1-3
TGTGCCAGCAGTTACTCAGCGCAGAGCTCTGGAAACACCATATATTTT
CASSYSAQSSGNTIYF
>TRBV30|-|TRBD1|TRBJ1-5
TGTGCCTGGAGTGTAGGGGGCGGCAATCAGCCCCAGCATTTT
CAWSVGGGNQPQHF
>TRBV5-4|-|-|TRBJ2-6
TGTGCCAGCGGGCTCCGAGTAACCTCTGGGGCCAACGTCCTGACTTTC
CASGLRVTSGANVLTF
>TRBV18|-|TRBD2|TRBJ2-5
TGTGCCAGCTCACCAAGAGCGGGAGAGGAGACCCAGTACTTC
CASSPRAGEETQYF
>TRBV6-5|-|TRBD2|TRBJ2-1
TGTGCCAGCAGTTACTCGACTAGCGGGAGTCTTTATGAGCAGTTCTTC
CASSYSTSGSLYEQFF
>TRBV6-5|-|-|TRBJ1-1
TGTGCCAGCAGTTCACACGGGGGTTCGGGCACTGAAGCTTTCTTT
CASSSHGGSGTEAFF
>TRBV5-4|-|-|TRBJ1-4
TGTGCCAGCAGCTTGCAGGCTTCTAATGAAAAACTGTTTTTT
CASSLQASNEKLFF
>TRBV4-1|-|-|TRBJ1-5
TGCGCCAGCAGCCAAGAGCAAGGGGATCAGCCCCAGCATTTT
CASSQEQGDQPQHF
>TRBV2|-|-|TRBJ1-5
TGTGCCAGCAGAGAGGGGGGGCAGTTGCGGGGCAATCAGCCCCAGCATTTT
CASREGGQLRGNQPQHF
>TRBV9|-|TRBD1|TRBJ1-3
TGTGCCAGCAGCCCCCAGCAGGGGGACTCTGGAAACACCATATATTTT
CASSPQQGDSGNTIYF
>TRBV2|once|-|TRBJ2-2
TGTGCCAGCAGTGGAGAGGAGCCAGGCGTCGGGGAGCTGTTTTTT
CASSGEEPGVGELFF
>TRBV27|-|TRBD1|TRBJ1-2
TGTGCCAGCAGTAACCCGGGACAGGGGACCTATGGCTACACCTTC
CASSNPGQGTYGYTF
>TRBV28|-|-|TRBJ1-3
TGTGCCAGCAACAGGGCGGGCGGAAACACCATATATTTT
CASNRAGGNTIYF
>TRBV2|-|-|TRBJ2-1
TGTGCCAGCAGTGAGGAGACAGGGACTTACAATGAGCAGTTCTTC
CASSEETGTYNEQFF
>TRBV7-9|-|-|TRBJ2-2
TGTGCCAGCAGCTCCCCCCCGGCGGACCCGAACACCGGGGAGCTGTTTTTT
CASSSPPADPNTGELFF
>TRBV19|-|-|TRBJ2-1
TGTGCCAGTAGTATGGGCTACAATGAGCAGTTCTTC
CASSMGYNEQFF
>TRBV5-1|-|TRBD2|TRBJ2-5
TGCGCCAGCAGCACCCTCAGCGGGGGGGCCGCCGAGACCCAGTACTTC
CASSTLSGGAAETQYF
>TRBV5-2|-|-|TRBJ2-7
TGTGCCAGCAGCTCATTAGGACAGTTTTCGGACGAGCAGTACTTC
CASSSLGQFSDEQYF
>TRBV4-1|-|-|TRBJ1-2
TGCGCCAGCAGCCAAGTTCCGGGGAATCGAGGCTATGGCTACACCTTC
CASSQVPGNRGYGYTF
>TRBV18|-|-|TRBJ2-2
TGTGCCAGCTCACCACCTGGCAGGGTGGGCACCGGGGAGCTGTTTTTT
CASSPPGRVGTGELFF
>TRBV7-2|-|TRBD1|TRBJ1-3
TGTGCCAGCAGCCTTGGACAGGGAATGAACTCTGGAAACACCATATATTTT
CASSLGQGMNSGNTIYF
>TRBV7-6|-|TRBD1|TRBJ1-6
TGTGCCAGCAGCTTAAGGGGACAGGGAAGGTCACCCCTCCACTTT
CASSLRGQGRSPLHF
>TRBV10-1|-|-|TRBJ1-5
TGCGCCAACATCCGGGTGACTAGCAATCAGCCCCAGCATTTT
CANIRVTSNQPQHF
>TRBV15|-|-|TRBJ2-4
TGTGCCACCAGCAGGGGCCGGCTAGCCAAAAACATTCAGTACTTC
CATSRGRLAKNIQYF
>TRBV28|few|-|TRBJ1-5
TGTGCCAGCAATCGGGAGACCAATCAGCCCCAGCATTTT
CASNRETNQPQHF
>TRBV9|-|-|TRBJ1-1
TGTGCCAGCAGCGCTGGGGGTGGGGTAGACACTGAAGCTTTCTTT
CASSAGGGVDTEAFF
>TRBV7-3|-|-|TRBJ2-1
TGTGCCAGCAGCTTAAGGGGTGGGCAGGCACACAATGAGCAGTTCTTC
CASSLRGGQAHNEQFF
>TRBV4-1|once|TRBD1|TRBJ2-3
TGCGCCAGCAGCCAACCGACAGGGTCCACAGATACGCAGTATTTT
CASSQPTGSTDTQYF
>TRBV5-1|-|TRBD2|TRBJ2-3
TGCGCCAGCAGCTTGGTCGGTAGCGGGAGTGGCGCAGATACGCAGTATTTT
CASSLVGSGSGADTQYF
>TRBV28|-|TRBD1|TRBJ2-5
TGTGCCAGCAGGCGCCAAAAAAGGGGGCTGGAGACCCAGTACTTC
CASRRQKRGLETQYF
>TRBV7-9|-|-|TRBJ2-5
TGTGCCAGCAGCCTGATTGGCGGGGCTCAAGAGACCCAGTACTTC
CASSLIGGAQETQYF
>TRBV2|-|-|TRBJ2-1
TGTGCCAGCAGTGAATCGGGCGGAAGACACAATGAGCAGTTCTTC
CASSESGGRHNEQFF
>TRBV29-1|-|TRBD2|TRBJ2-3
TGCAGCGTTGAAGAGGGACTAGCGGGAGGGCGCGGCACAGATACGCAGTATTTT
CSVEEGLAGGRGTDTQYF
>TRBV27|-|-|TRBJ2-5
TGTGCCAGCAGAAGACTAGCTCCCCAGGGGCAAAAAGAGACCCAGTACTTC
CASRRLAPQGQKETQYF